This T cell receptor beta chain was captured in a study of T cell responses to AZD1222 COVID-19 vaccine. The repertoire was sequenced with immunoSEQ multiplex PCR; TCRdb's copy has only in-frame clones and lacks some. Altogether 100,000 to 150,000 clones are present, around 92% being singletons, with the ten largest covering around 0.96%. V lost 7 bases, J lost 2 bases, and 12 bases lay in between. Germline V gene lookup returns CDR1 SNHLY and CDR2 FYNNEI. There are 14 residues in the CDR3. Study observations and caveats: A reported finding is that nearly half of spike-specific TCRs target unmutated variant regions. Females made up more of the donors, who were largely white British, and clonal diversity may have come out too low. Of the AZD1222 recipients, only 5 or 6 were seropositive at baseline.

As concerns this clone: Its antigen is not identified.

The specimen was peripheral blood, collected on day 0 of AZD1222 vaccination. This receptor was identified in an adult in good health. The chain links TRBV2 to TRBJ1-5, with D perhaps matching TRBD1 (6 bases). CDR3 residues: CASKGGRGNQPQHF. CDR3 coding DNA: TGTGCCAGCAAGGGGGGCAGGGGCAATCAGCCCCAGCATTTT.